The 21 T cell receptor beta chains below all came from one sample that was sequenced in a study of shared clonotypes between healthy human individuals. Repertoires were generated with immunoSEQ multiplex PCR, while TCRdb's copy carries only in-frame clones and drops some. Of about 2.3 million clones in the sample, more than 80% were seen once. Sequences were obtained from naive CD4+ T cells from PBMCs. Sample subset: CD45RA+ positively selected. The receptor source for this set is a man aged 18 to 30 in good health. Some clones in this sample may be carry-over from other donors' samples.

This clone was found once. The CDR3 bases are TGTGCCAGCAGCTTAGTTACGGGATTAAAACGTTACAATGAGCAGTTCTTC. Its protein is CASSLVTGLKRYNEQFF. This chain uses TRBV11-2 with TRBJ2-1, with D tentatively TRBD2 (5 bases). Germline V gives CDR1 SGHAT, CDR2 FQNNGV. The CDR3 sequence is 17 residues long. The V end lost 1 base, the J end lost 4 bases, and 17 bases lay between the germline ends.

The V and J genes are TRBV15 and TRBJ1-2; 7 bases map to TRBD1. Germline lookup yields CDR1 LNHNV and CDR2 YYDKDF (reference sequence). Trimming at V came to 2 bases and at J to 8 bases, leaving 2 bases not matched to a gene. The CDR3 extends over 12 amino acids. CDR3 DNA sequence: TGTGCCACCAGCAGACAGGGGGGGGGCTACACCTTC. This gives the protein CATSRQGGGYTF.

The V gene is TRBV18, the J gene TRBJ2-5; D call uncertain. Trimming stripped 0 bases from V and 6 bases from J, with 8 bases between. Germline loops: CDR1 KGHSH, CDR2 LQKENI. The CDR3 totals 13 residues. CDR3 loop: CASSPPTWQTQYF. The CDR3 DNA reads TGTGCCAGCTCACCACCCACTTGGCAGACCCAGTACTTC.

The chain uses TRBV5-1 and TRBJ2-3; 7 bases agree with TRBD1. After removal of 6 bases from V and 1 base from J, the junction contained 5 bases not matched to a gene. The CDR3 is 14 amino acids. In germline, CDR1 is SGHRS, CDR2 YFSETQ. The CDR3 nucleotides are TGCGCCAGCACATTCCAGGGGGGCACAGATACGCAGTATTTT. It yields the protein CASTFQGGTDTQYF.

This clone was detected a few times. V is TRBV11-1 and J is TRBJ1-1; D is unresolved. V was cut by 3 bases and J by 3 bases, with 8 bases left in between. This CDR3 has 13 residues. Germline V gives CDR1 SGHAT, CDR2 FQDESV (reference sequence). CDR3 bases: TGTGCCAGCAGCTTCAGCGGGGACACTGAAGCTTTCTTT. Translated: CASSFSGDTEAFF.

The chain joins TRBV4-3 to TRBJ1-4, with TRBD1 matching 7 bases. Looked up from germline, CDR1 is LGHNA and CDR2 is YSLEER. V shed 1 base, J shed 4 bases, and the junction held 3 bases outside the gene matches. This CDR3 comprises 15 residues. CDR3 nucleotide sequence: TGCGCCAGCAGCCAAGCGGGACAGAGTAATGAAAAACTGTTTTTT. This gives the protein CASSQAGQSNEKLFF.

A word on this clone: Other DNA sequences in this sample translate to the same CDR3. The rearrangement links TRBV18 to TRBJ2-1, with 10 bases fitting TRBD2. The CDR3 runs to 16 residues. Germline V CDR1 and CDR2: KGHSH, LQKENI. The J segment lost 4 bases and the V segment lost 0 bases, leaving 3 bases of the junction unmatched. The CDR3 region is CASSPPSGGAYNEQFF. DNA for the CDR3: TGTGCCAGCTCACCACCAAGCGGGGGGGCGTACAATGAGCAGTTCTTC.

The V and J genes are TRBV28 and TRBJ1-1, with no clear D. This CDR3 contains 14 residues. Trimming took off 7 bases at V and 5 bases at J, with 17 bases between the two ends. CDR1 is MDHEN, CDR2 SYDVKM, per germline. CDR3 sequence reads: CASTPPRGWTEAFF. The CDR3 region has the DNA TGTGCCAGCACCCCCCCCCGGGGTTGGACTGAAGCTTTCTTT.

The chain joins TRBV7-9 to TRBJ2-5; a possible D gene is TRBD1 (5 bases). Germline V gene lookup returns CDR1 SEHNR and CDR2 FQNEAQ (reference sequence). V gave up 1 base and J gave up 2 bases, with 14 bases separating them. This CDR3 has 16 residues. This CDR3 is CASSLGGPLPQETQYF. As DNA, the CDR3 is TGTGCCAGCAGCTTAGGGGGCCCGCTGCCGCAAGAGACCCAGTACTTC.

V and J are TRBV28 and TRBJ2-1; possibly TRBD2 for D (6 bases). The CDR3 covers 14 residues. Germline V CDR1 and CDR2: MDHEN, SYDVKM. V lost 6 bases to trimming and J lost 10 bases, with 19 bases between them. CDR3 loop: CASRPGTSLAEQFF. Here the CDR3 DNA reads TGTGCCAGCAGGCCTGGGACTTCCCTAGCAGAGCAGTTCTTC.

The genes are TRBV27 and TRBJ1-5; D uncertain. Trimming pared 5 bases from V and 2 bases from J, leaving 13 bases between. The germline gives CDR1 MNHEY, CDR2 SMNVEV (reference sequence). The length of the CDR3 is 15 residues. CDR3 bases: TGTGCCAGCAGTCCGCCTCACACGCGCAATCAGCCCCAGCATTTT. Translating gives CASSPPHTRNQPQHF.

The rearrangement joins TRBV11-2 to TRBJ2-2, with TRBD2 matching over 9 bases. CDR3 length: 18 amino acids. J lost 6 bases, V lost 2 bases, and 13 bases had no gene match. Germline V lookup: CDR1 SGHAT, CDR2 FQNNGV. Written as DNA, the CDR3 is TGTGCCAGCAGCTTAAAGGCGGGAGGGCCTCACGGACCCGGGGAGCTGTTTTTT. Its protein product is CASSLKAGGPHGPGELFF.

The chain is built from TRBV29-1 and TRBJ2-7, with 8 bases matching TRBD2. The germline V gene has CDR1 SQVTM and CDR2 ANQGSEA. J was trimmed by 3 bases and V by 4 bases; bases with no gene match: 5. This CDR3 has 13 residues. CDR3 protein: CSVAGLAFYEQYF. The CDR3 nucleotides read TGCAGCGTTGCAGGACTAGCTTTCTACGAGCAGTACTTC.

The gene calls are TRBV28 and TRBJ1-1, with D uncertain. The CDR3 is 13 amino acids. Germline V lookup: CDR1 MDHEN, CDR2 SYDVKM. The V end was cut by 2 bases, the J end by 7 bases, with 11 bases between. CDR3 sequence reads: CASSLERLNEAFF. CDR3 DNA sequence: TGTGCCAGCAGTTTAGAGCGGCTCAATGAAGCTTTCTTT.

V and J are TRBV5-4 and TRBJ2-1; TRBD2 aligns across 12 bases. This CDR3 is built from 16 residues. CDR1 is SGHNT and CDR2 is YYREEE in the germline V gene (reference sequence). The J segment lost 3 bases and the V segment lost 0 bases, leaving 1 base of the junction unmatched. The CDR3 DNA reads as TGTGCCAGCAGCTTGGGGACTAGCGGGGACTACAATGAGCAGTTCTTC. It codes for CASSLGTSGDYNEQFF.

The rearrangement links TRBV10-3 to TRBJ2-2; D remains unclear. This CDR3 has 13 residues. Germline CDR1 ENHRY, CDR2 SYGVKD. V was trimmed by 2 bases and J by 6 bases, leaving 7 bases between them. The CDR3 sequence is CAISEPQSGELFF. The CDR3 nucleotides read TGTGCCATCAGTGAGCCCCAGTCCGGGGAGCTGTTTTTT.

The genes are TRBV6-5 and TRBJ1-4; D unclear. Trimming shortened V by 4 bases and J by 4 bases, and 10 bases separated the two germline ends. CDR1 MNHEY and CDR2 SVGAGI come from the germline V gene. CDR3 length: 14 amino acids. The CDR3, as DNA: TGTGCCAGCAGTTTAATACAGTTTAATGAAAAACTGTTTTTT. This encodes CASSLIQFNEKLFF.

The V gene is TRBV28, the J gene TRBJ1-5; possible D gene TRBD1, 6 bases. Germline assignment: CDR1 MDHEN and CDR2 SYDVKM. The CDR3 is 16 amino acids. V lost 7 bases to trimming and J lost 3 bases, with 19 bases between them. The CDR3, as DNA: TGTGCCAGCAAAAGACGACAGGCACCCCTCAATCAGCCCCAGCATTTT. This translates into CASKRRQAPLNQPQHF.

Concerning this clone: Other DNA variants within this sample encode the same CDR3. The chain combines TRBV4-1 with TRBJ2-1, with 9 bases matching TRBD2. The CDR3 covers 17 residues. J lost 0 bases, V lost 1 base, and 4 bases had no gene match. Germline CDR1 reads MGHRA; CDR2 reads YSYEKL. The DNA for the CDR3 is TGCGCCAGCAGCCAAGTTCTAGCGGGGCTCTCCTACAATGAGCAGTTCTTC. Translation gives CASSQVLAGLSYNEQFF.

The V call is TRBV29-1, the J call TRBJ2-7; either TRBD1 or TRBD2 may supply D (5 bases each). The V end was cut by 6 bases, the J end by 0 bases, with 12 bases between. CDR1 and CDR2 from the germline V gene are SQVTM and ANQGSEA. This CDR3 is 13 amino acids long. CDR3 sequence reads: CSVLGRSSYEQYF. The CDR3 DNA sequence: TGCAGCGTATTGGGACGGAGCTCCTACGAGCAGTACTTC.

This chain links TRBV5-1 with TRBJ2-7, with D uncertain. The V end lost 5 bases, the J end lost 0 bases, and 15 bases lay between the germline ends. The CDR3 extends over 15 amino acids. The germline V gene encodes CDR1 SGHRS and CDR2 YFSETQ. The CDR3 sequence: CASSPEPRSSYEQYF. CDR3 DNA sequence: TGCGCCAGCAGTCCCGAGCCTCGGAGCTCCTACGAGCAGTACTTC. The variable domain in full, with the rest retrieved from reference TRBV5-1 and TRBJ2-7, is KAGVTQTPRYLIKTRGQQVTLSCSPISGHRSVSWYQQTPGQGLQFLFEYFSETQRNKGNFPGRFSGRQFSNSRSEMNVSTLELGDSALYLCASSPEPRSSYEQYFGPGTRLTVT.